The clone carrying this T cell receptor (beta chain) was picked up many times. Antigen specificity is unknown. This record comes from a study of T cells in Graves' hyperthyroidism and ophthalmopathy. Findings and caveats of the study: Blood shared most expanded thyroid clonotypes above 0.001.

This CDR3 has 17 amino acids. Trimming at V came to 2 bases and at J to 5 bases, leaving 15 bases not matched to a gene. Per germline, CDR1 SGHRS and CDR2 YFSETQ. Researchers amplified the TCR beta CDR3 regions from RNA transcripts. A set of HTBI primers served as the primers for a first-round RT-PCR of the TCR CDR3. A single record per CDR3 protein comes from TCRdb applying MiXCR to the multiplex PCR reads. The sample holds about 270,000 distinct CDR3 sequences; approximately 14% are singletons and the top ten take roughly 30%. This TCR was sampled from a woman in her 50s with Graves' hyperthyroidism that later progressed to Graves' ophthalmopathy. Sequenced input: blood. This chain joins TRBV5-1 and TRBJ2-7; TRBD2 aligns across 8 bases. This CDR3 is CASSFQPAGAAGDEQYF. CDR3 nucleotides: TGCGCCAGCAGCTTCCAGCCAGCGGGAGCCGCAGGAGACGAGCAGTACTTC.